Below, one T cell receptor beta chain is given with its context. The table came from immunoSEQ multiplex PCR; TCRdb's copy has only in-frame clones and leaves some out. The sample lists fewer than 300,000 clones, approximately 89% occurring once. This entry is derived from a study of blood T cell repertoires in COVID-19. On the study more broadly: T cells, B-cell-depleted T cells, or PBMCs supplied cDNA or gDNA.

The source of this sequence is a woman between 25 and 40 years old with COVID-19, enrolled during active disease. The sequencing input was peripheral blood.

The CDR3 loop reads CASSQGGEGEKLFF. CDR3 DNA: TGTGCCAGCAGCCAAGGCGGGGAGGGTGAAAAACTGTTTTTT. V usage is TRBV7-3 and J usage is TRBJ1-4, with D unclear. V was trimmed by 5 bases and J by 7 bases, leaving 14 bases between them. The length of the CDR3 is 14 residues. CDR1 is SGHTA and CDR2 is FQGTGA in the germline V gene.